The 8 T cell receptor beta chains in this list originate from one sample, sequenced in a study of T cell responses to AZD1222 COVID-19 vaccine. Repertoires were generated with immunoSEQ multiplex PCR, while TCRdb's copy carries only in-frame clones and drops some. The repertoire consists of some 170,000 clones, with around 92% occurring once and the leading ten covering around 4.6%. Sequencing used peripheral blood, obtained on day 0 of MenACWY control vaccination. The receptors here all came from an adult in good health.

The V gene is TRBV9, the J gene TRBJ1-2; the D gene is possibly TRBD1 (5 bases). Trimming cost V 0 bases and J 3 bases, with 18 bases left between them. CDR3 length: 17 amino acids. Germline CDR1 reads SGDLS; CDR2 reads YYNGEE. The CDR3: CASSVVKGPSEYYGYTF. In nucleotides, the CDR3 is TGTGCCAGCAGCGTAGTGAAGGGACCCTCCGAGTACTATGGCTACACCTTC.

This CDR3 reads CASSPDVGGNQPQHF. The CDR3 coding sequence is TGTGCCAGTAGTCCCGACGTGGGGGGTAATCAGCCCCAGCATTTT. V usage is TRBV19 and J usage is TRBJ1-5; D perhaps matches TRBD1 (5 bases). Germline V gives CDR1 LNHDA, CDR2 SQIVND (reference sequence). The CDR3 has 15 amino acids. V gave up 5 bases and J gave up 4 bases, with 15 bases separating them.

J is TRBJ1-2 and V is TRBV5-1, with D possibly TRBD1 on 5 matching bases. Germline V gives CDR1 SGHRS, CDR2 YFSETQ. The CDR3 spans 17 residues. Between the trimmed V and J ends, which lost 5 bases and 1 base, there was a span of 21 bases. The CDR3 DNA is TGCGCCAGCAGACGGGACGAACAACTTTCCAATAACTATGGCTACACCTTC. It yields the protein CASRRDEQLSNNYGYTF.

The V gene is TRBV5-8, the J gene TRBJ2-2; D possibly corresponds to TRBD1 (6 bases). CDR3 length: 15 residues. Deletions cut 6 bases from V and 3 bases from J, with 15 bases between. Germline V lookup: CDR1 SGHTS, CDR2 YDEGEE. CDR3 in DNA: TGTGCCAGCACCCGGAGTAGGGGGTACACCGGGGAGCTGTTTTTT. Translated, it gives CASTRSRGYTGELFF.

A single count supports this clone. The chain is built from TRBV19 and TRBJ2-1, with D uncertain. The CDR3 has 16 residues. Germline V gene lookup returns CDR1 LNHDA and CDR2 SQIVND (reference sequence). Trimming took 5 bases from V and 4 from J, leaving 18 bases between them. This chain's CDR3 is CASSFRSSERYNEQFF. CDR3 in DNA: TGTGCCAGTAGTTTTAGGTCCTCGGAGCGATACAATGAGCAGTTCTTC.

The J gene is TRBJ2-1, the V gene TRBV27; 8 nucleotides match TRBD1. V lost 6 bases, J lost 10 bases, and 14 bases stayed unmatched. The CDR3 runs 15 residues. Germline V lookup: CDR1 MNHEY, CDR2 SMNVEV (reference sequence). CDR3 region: CASSLDQGAPREQFF. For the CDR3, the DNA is TGTGCCAGCAGCCTAGACCAGGGGGCGCCTAGGGAGCAGTTCTTC.

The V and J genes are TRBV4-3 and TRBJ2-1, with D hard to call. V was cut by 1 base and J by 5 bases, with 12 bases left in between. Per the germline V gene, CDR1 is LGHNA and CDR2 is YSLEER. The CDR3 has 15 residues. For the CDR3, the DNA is TGCGCCAGCAGCCAAGCTTGGGGTTCAGACAATGAGCAGTTCTTC. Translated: CASSQAWGSDNEQFF.

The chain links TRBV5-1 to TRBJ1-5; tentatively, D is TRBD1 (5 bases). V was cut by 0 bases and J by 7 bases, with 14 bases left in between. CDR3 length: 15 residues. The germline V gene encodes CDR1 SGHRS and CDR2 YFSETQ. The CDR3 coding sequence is TGCGCCAGCAGCTTGGCCGGGGGGGAAGAGCAGCCCCAGCATTTT. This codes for CASSLAGGEEQPQHF.